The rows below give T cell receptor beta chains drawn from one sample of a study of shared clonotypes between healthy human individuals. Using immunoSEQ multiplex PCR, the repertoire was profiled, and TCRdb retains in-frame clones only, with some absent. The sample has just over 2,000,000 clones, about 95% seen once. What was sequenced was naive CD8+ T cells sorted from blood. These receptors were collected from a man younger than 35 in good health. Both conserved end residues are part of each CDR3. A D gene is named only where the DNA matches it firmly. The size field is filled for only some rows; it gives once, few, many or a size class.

TGTGCCAGCAGCTTAACCTGGACTAGCGGCCAAGAGACCCAGTACTTC	CASSLTWTSGQETQYF	TRBD2	-	16	TRBV5-6	TRBJ2-5
TGTGCCAGCAGCGTAGGGACGGTCTCCTACGAGCAGTACTTC	CASSVGTVSYEQYF	-	-	14	TRBV9	TRBJ2-7
TGTGCCAGCAGCTCCGGGACAGGTGGTTCACCCCTCCACTTT	CASSSGTGGSPLHF	TRBD1	-	14	TRBV7-9	TRBJ1-6
TGTGCCTGGAGTTCCGGACAGGGGGCGGCTGAAGCTTTCTTT	CAWSSGQGAAEAFF	TRBD1	once	14	TRBV30	TRBJ1-1
TGTGCCAGCAGCGAGGGACGTTACAATGAGCAGTTCTTC	CASSEGRYNEQFF	-	-	13	TRBV11-2	TRBJ2-1
TGCGCCAGCAGCCAAGAATCCCTTTGGCAGGGAAATTCACCCCTCCACTTT	CASSQESLWQGNSPLHF	-	-	17	TRBV4-3	TRBJ1-6
TGTGCCAGCACGCAGAATGAATACACCATATATTTT	CASTQNEYTIYF	-	few	12	TRBV18	TRBJ1-3
TGTGCCAGCAGAAATACAACAGGGTTCTATGGCTACACCTTC	CASRNTTGFYGYTF	-	-	14	TRBV9	TRBJ1-2
TGTGCCAGCAGCTACTTAACGGGGAGCTCTGGAAACACCATATATTTT	CASSYLTGSSGNTIYF	-	-	16	TRBV11-2	TRBJ1-3
TGTGCCAGCAGGGAGGACAGTCTTCTTTTCTATGGCTACACCTTC	CASREDSLLFYGYTF	-	-	15	TRBV6-1	TRBJ1-2
TGTGCCAGTAGGGACCTACTATTTAAGTTCTTC	CASRDLLFKFF	-	-	11	TRBV19	TRBJ2-1
TGTGCCAGCAGTGAGGGACATAGGAACACTGAAGCTTTCTTT	CASSEGHRNTEAFF	-	-	14	TRBV2	TRBJ1-1
TGTGCCAGCGAGGGGCAGAATCAACACTACGAGCAGTACTTC	CASEGQNQHYEQYF	-	once	14	TRBV2	TRBJ2-7
TGTGCCAGCAGCTCCGTGCCTACGGACCAATACGAGCAGTACTTC	CASSSVPTDQYEQYF	-	-	15	TRBV11-2	TRBJ2-7
TGCGCCAGCAGCTTAGCGGGAGGTAACGAGCAGTACTTC	CASSLAGGNEQYF	TRBD2	-	13	TRBV5-1	TRBJ2-7
TGTGCCAGCAGTGAACAGGGGGGCGGCTATGGCTACACCTTC	CASSEQGGGYGYTF	TRBD1	-	14	TRBV6-5	TRBJ1-2
TGTGCCTGGGAGGGGGAGACCCAGTACTTC	CAWEGETQYF	-	-	10	TRBV30	TRBJ2-5
TGCAGCGTTGAAGATGGACAGGGCTGGGGCTACACCTTC	CSVEDGQGWGYTF	TRBD1	-	13	TRBV29-1	TRBJ1-2
TGTGCCAGCATCCAGAGACAGGGAATGTCCAGGGAGCAGTACTTC	CASIQRQGMSREQYF	TRBD1	-	15	TRBV6-6	TRBJ2-7
TGTGCCAGCAGTTACTCGAAACCATTGGCGGATGGCTACACCTTC	CASSYSKPLADGYTF	-	-	15	TRBV6-5	TRBJ1-2
TGTGCCAGCAGCCCCCTGGAGGCCGGGGAGCTGTTTTTT	CASSPLEAGELFF	-	-	13	TRBV9	TRBJ2-2
TGCGCCAGCAGCCAAGAGACAGGGGGCGATGTAGCTTTCTTT	CASSQETGGDVAFF	TRBD1	-	14	TRBV4-1	TRBJ1-1
TGCGCCAGCAGCCAAGATACGTCGGACAGGGGAGTCGAGCCCCAGCATTTT	CASSQDTSDRGVEPQHF	TRBD1	-	17	TRBV4-1	TRBJ1-5
TGTGCCAGCAGCTTGGGACAGTGGACTGAAGCTTTCTTT	CASSLGQWTEAFF	TRBD1	-	13	TRBV7-6	TRBJ1-1
TGTGCCAGCAGTTTATTGGGACAGGGGACCTACGAGCAGTACTTC	CASSLLGQGTYEQYF	TRBD1	once	15	TRBV27	TRBJ2-7
TGCGCCAGCAGTGCAACTAGCGGGAGGGCCCCGTACGAGCAGTACTTC	CASSATSGRAPYEQYF	TRBD2	-	16	TRBV10-2	TRBJ2-7
TGTGCCAGTTGGACTGGGGAGCTGTTTTTT	CASWTGELFF	-	-	10	TRBV6-6	TRBJ2-2
TGTGCCAGCAGTTACGGGACGGGGGGGACCGAAGCTTTCTTT	CASSYGTGGTEAFF	-	-	14	TRBV6-5	TRBJ1-1
TGCGCCAGCAGCTTCCGAGCGGGAGGTCCCTCCTACGAGCAGTACTTC	CASSFRAGGPSYEQYF	TRBD2	-	16	TRBV4-1	TRBJ2-7
TGTGCCTGGAGTGGAGTCGGGACGCAGGAAAACACCATATATTTT	CAWSGVGTQENTIYF	-	-	15	TRBV30	TRBJ1-3
TGTGCCAGCAGCTTACTCGGGGACCTCGGGGGATCTTTCTTT	CASSLLGDLGGSFF	-	-	14	TRBV7-2	TRBJ1-1
TGTGCCAGCACCTCACTGGCAGACACAGATACGCAGTATTTT	CASTSLADTDTQYF	-	-	14	TRBV6-5	TRBJ2-3
TGTGCCAGTAGTGTGGAAGCGGGGGCCCTCCGGGAGACCCAGTACTTC	CASSVEAGALRETQYF	TRBD2	-	16	TRBV19	TRBJ2-5
TGTGCCAGCAGTGGGGGACAGGACTATGGCTACACCTTC	CASSGGQDYGYTF	TRBD1	-	13	TRBV27	TRBJ1-2
TGTGCCAGTAGTATCTTTCCAGCGAACGAGCAGTACTTC	CASSIFPANEQYF	-	-	13	TRBV19	TRBJ2-7
TGTGCCAGCAGTGATCCAGGAGTCACCTACGAGCAGTACTTC	CASSDPGVTYEQYF	-	-	14	TRBV2	TRBJ2-7
TGTGCCAGCAGCTCCTATACTAGCGGGGGGCCCTACGAGCAGTACTTC	CASSSYTSGGPYEQYF	TRBD2	-	16	TRBV7-6	TRBJ2-7
TGTGCCAGCAGCCATCCTGGAAACACCATATATTTT	CASSHPGNTIYF	-	-	12	TRBV5-8	TRBJ1-3
TGTGCCACCAGCAGAGTCCCGGCAGGGGGGCCTTACGAGCAGTACTTC	CATSRVPAGGPYEQYF	-	-	16	TRBV15	TRBJ2-7
TGTGCCAGTATTAGGGGCACTGAAGCTTTCTTT	CASIRGTEAFF	-	-	11	TRBV19	TRBJ1-1
TGCGCCAGCAGCCCCAAGGCGGGGGGGTACAATGAGCAGTTCTTC	CASSPKAGGYNEQFF	TRBD2	once	15	TRBV4-1	TRBJ2-1
TGTGCCAGCAGCTTCCCAGGAGGCTATGGCTACACCTTC	CASSFPGGYGYTF	-	-	13	TRBV11-3	TRBJ1-2
TGTGCCAGCAGCTCCCCTCGGCGCGACTACGAGCAGTACTTC	CASSSPRRDYEQYF	-	-	14	TRBV7-9	TRBJ2-7
TGTGCCAGCAGCACAGGACTAGCGGGAGCTCTCGACACGCAGTATTTT	CASSTGLAGALDTQYF	TRBD2	-	16	TRBV7-8	TRBJ2-3
TGTGCCAGCAGTAACCGGGACATGGCCTCGGACGAGCAGTACTTC	CASSNRDMASDEQYF	-	-	15	TRBV6-6	TRBJ2-7
TGTGCCAGCAGCTTACTACAGGGCAGTCAGCCCCAGCATTTT	CASSLLQGSQPQHF	-	-	14	TRBV7-8	TRBJ1-5
TGTGCCAGCAGCTTAGAGGTCGACAGGGGGAATGGCTACACCTTC	CASSLEVDRGNGYTF	TRBD1	-	15	TRBV7-9	TRBJ1-2
TGTGCCAGCAATCGGGGGGGTGCCTCTAATGAAAAACTGTTTTTT	CASNRGGASNEKLFF	-	-	15	TRBV28	TRBJ1-4
TGTGCCAGCAGTGGGCCGGGAATAAGGGCCCTCGGCACAGATACGCAGTATTTT	CASSGPGIRALGTDTQYF	-	-	18	TRBV6-1	TRBJ2-3
TGTGCCATCAGTGATAGAGTAATCCCGGCCAATGAGCAGTTCTTC	CAISDRVIPANEQFF	-	-	15	TRBV10-3	TRBJ2-1
TGTGCCAGCAGTTTTGACATCTACAATGAGCAGTTCTTC	CASSFDIYNEQFF	-	-	13	TRBV5-6	TRBJ2-1
TGTGCCAGTAGTATAGATCTGGAAGGATATGGCTACACCTTC	CASSIDLEGYGYTF	-	-	14	TRBV19	TRBJ1-2
TGTGCTAGTGGGGACAGGGCGGGATCCTACGAGCAGTACTTC	CASGDRAGSYEQYF	TRBD1	-	14	TRBV12-5	TRBJ2-7
TGTGCCAGCAGCTTCAGTCCCGGGGAGCTGTTTTTT	CASSFSPGELFF	-	-	12	TRBV7-9	TRBJ2-2
TGTGCCAGCAGTCTCGGGGAGCTGTTTTTT	CASSLGELFF	-	-	10	TRBV6-6	TRBJ2-2
TGTGCCAGCATCGAACAGGGTTTCGGTCAGCCCCAGCATTTT	CASIEQGFGQPQHF	-	-	14	TRBV2	TRBJ1-5
TGTGCCAGCAGTTCGCGGGCCTACTCCTACAATGAGCAGTTCTTC	CASSSRAYSYNEQFF	-	-	15	TRBV27	TRBJ2-1
TGTGCCAGCAGCTTGGGCGGGAGGGCCGTTATAGACTACGAGCAGTACTTC	CASSLGGRAVIDYEQYF	TRBD2	-	17	TRBV11-2	TRBJ2-7
TGTGCCTGGAGTTCTGACAGGGCTGAAGCTTTCTTT	CAWSSDRAEAFF	TRBD1	-	12	TRBV30	TRBJ1-1